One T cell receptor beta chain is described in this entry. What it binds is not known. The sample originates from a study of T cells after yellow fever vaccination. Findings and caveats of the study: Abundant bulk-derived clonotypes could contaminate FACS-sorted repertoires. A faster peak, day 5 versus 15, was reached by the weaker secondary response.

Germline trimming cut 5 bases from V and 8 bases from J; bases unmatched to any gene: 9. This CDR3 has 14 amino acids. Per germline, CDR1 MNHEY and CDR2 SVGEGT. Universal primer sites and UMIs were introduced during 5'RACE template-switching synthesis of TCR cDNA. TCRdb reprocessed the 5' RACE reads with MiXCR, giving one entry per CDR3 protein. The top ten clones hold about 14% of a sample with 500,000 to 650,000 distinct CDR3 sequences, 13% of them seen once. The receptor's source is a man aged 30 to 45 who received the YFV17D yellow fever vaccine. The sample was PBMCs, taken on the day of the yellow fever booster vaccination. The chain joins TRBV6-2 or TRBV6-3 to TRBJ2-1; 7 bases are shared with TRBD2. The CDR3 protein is CASSPQTSRHEQFF. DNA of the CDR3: TGTGCCAGCAGTCCCCAGACTAGCCGGCATGAGCAGTTCTTC.